This T cell receptor (beta chain) was sequenced for a study of Graves' ophthalmopathy and Graves' hyperthyroidism. Study-wide context: Before any treatment, peripheral blood was taken at the initial diagnosis.

Trimming pared 0 bases from V and 1 base from J, leaving 9 bases between. The CDR3 is 14 amino acids. Germline CDR1 DFQATT, CDR2 SNEGSKA (reference sequence). Hyperthyroidism cases were recent diagnoses of under 2 months' duration in people aged 18 to 65. Diagnosis used clinical symptoms, serum thyroxine, TRAb, thyroid ultrasound and orbital computed tomography. RNA served as the template for amplifying TCR beta CDR3 regions. The first round was an RT-PCR with HTBI primers, and the second round was a multiplex PCR. MiXCR, applied by TCRdb to the multiplex PCR reads, yields one record per CDR3 protein. The sample contains approximately 410,000 distinct CDR3 sequences, over 15% of which appear only once. This clonotype was counted many times. The target antigen is unknown. Study results and limitations: The blood repertoire also included most expanded thyroid clonotypes above 0.001 frequency.

J is TRBJ2-5 and V is TRBV20-1; D gene uncertain. The sequence was collected from a woman aged 18 to 35 with stable Graves' hyperthyroidism. Material for sequencing was peripheral blood. The DNA of the CDR3 is TGCAGTGCTAGAGATCGGCCTAGCCAAGAGACCCAGTACTTC. Translating it yields CSARDRPSQETQYF.